This TCR beta chain came from a study listed by TCRdb under 2016. Library construction relied on RT-PCR. The run used an Illumina MiSeq. TCRdb reprocessed the public reads (quality trimming at Q25 with fastp, clone calling with MiXCR) and kept in-frame beta chains. Rows with one shared CDR3 protein collapse into an entry with the most common genes and DNA. In all, the sample holds more than 600,000 distinct CDR3 sequences, and around 14% of those were seen once. Of the sample, around 3.3% falls within the top ten clones. This clonotype occurred a few times. Its cognate antigen has yet to be identified. The record has no base qualities; no much larger clone is one base away. Spanning cysteine to phenylalanine, the CDR3 consists of 14 amino acids. Just the 42-base CDR3 DNA is kept, in frame starting at base 1. In the germline V gene, CDR1 corresponds to SGHRS and CDR2 to YFSETQ. The trim is 7 bases for V and 4 bases for J, with a gap of 14 bases between the germline ends.

Material: memory CD4+ T cells from blood. The chain is encoded by TRBV5-1 joined to TRBJ2-2; the D gene is perhaps TRBD2, from 5 matching bases. The origin of this receptor is a female donor in good health, serving as a healthy control. The CDR3 is CASGLGEPTGELFF. The bases read TGCGCCAGCGGGCTCGGGGAGCCCACCGGGGAGCTGTTTTTT.